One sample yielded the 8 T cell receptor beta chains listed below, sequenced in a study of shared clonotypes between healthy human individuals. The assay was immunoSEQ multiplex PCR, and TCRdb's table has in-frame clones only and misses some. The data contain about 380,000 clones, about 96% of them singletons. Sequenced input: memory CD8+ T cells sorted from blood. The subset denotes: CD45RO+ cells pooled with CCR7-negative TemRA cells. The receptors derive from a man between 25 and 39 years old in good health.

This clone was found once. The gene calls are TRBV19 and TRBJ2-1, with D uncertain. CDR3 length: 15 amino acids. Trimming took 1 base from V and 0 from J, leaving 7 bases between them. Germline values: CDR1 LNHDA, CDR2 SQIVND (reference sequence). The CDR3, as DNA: TGTGCCAGTAGTATAGGGCAGGCCTCCTACAATGAGCAGTTCTTC. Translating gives CASSIGQASYNEQFF.

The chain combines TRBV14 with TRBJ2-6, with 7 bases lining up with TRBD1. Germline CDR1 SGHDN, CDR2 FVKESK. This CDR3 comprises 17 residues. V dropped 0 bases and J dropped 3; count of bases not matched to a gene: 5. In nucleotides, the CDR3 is TGTGCCAGCAGCCAAGAGACAGGGACAAGTGGGGCCAACGTCCTGACTTTC. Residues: CASSQETGTSGANVLTF.

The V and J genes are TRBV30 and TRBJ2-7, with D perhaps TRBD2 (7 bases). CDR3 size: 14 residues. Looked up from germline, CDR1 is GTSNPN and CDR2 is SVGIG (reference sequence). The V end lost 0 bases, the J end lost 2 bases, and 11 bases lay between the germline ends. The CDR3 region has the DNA TGTGCCTGGAGTGTAGGGGGGGGACCCTACGAGCAGTACTTC. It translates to CAWSVGGGPYEQYF.

This chain's CDR3 is CASSLAGGTNTGELFF. The CDR3 DNA follows: TGTGCCAGCAGCTTAGCAGGGGGTACGAACACCGGGGAGCTGTTTTTT. The rearrangement joins TRBV7-9 to TRBJ2-2, with a possible D match to TRBD1 (6 bases). V lost 0 bases to trimming and J lost 0 bases, with 8 bases between them. The CDR3 consists of 16 residues. Germline-derived CDR1 and CDR2 are SEHNR and FQNEAQ (reference sequence). Drawing the rest from reference TRBV7-9 and TRBJ2-2, the complete variable domain is DTGVSQNPRHKITKRGQNVTFRCDPISEHNRLYWYRQTLGQGPEFLTYFQNEAQLEKSRLLSDRFSAERPKGSFSTLEIQRTEQGDSAMYLCASSLAGGTNTGELFFGEGSRLTVL.

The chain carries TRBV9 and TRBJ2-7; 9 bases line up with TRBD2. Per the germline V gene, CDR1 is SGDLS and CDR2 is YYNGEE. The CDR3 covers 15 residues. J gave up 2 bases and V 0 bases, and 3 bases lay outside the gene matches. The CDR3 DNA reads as TGTGCCAGCAGCGTAGCTAGCGGGAAAACCTACGAGCAGTACTTC. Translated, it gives CASSVASGKTYEQYF.

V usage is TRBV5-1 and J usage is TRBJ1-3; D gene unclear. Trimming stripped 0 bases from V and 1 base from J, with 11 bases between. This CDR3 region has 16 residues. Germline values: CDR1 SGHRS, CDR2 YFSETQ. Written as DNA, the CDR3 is TGCGCCAGCAGCTTGGGGTCTATAGGGTCTGGAAACACCATATATTTT. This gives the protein CASSLGSIGSGNTIYF.

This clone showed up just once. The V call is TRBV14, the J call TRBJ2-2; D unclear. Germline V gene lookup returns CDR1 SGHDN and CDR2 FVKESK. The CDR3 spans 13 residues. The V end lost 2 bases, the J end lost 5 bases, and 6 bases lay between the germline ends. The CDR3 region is CASSQRWTGELFF. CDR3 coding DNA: TGTGCCAGCAGCCAACGGTGGACCGGGGAGCTGTTTTTT.

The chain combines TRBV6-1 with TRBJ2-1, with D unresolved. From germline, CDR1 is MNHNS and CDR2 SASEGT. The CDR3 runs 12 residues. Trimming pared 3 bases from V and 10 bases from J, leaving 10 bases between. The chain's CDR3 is CASSEATWEQFF. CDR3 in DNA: TGTGCCAGCAGTGAGGCGACTTGGGAGCAGTTCTTC.